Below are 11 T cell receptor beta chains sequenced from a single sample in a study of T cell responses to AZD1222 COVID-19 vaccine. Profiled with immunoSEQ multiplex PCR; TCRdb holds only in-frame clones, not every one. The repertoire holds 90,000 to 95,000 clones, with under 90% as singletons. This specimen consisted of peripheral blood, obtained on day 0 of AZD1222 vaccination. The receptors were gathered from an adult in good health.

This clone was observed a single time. CDR3 in DNA: TGTGCCAGCAGCCAAGGTTTCGGGAGCTCCTACGAGCAGTACTTC. Its translation is CASSQGFGSSYEQYF. The chain links TRBV4-2 to TRBJ2-7, with a weak D call TRBD2 (6 bases). Per germline, CDR1 LGHNA and CDR2 YNFKEQ. This CDR3 region has 15 residues. Trimming took off 1 base at V and 0 bases at J, with 10 bases between the two ends.

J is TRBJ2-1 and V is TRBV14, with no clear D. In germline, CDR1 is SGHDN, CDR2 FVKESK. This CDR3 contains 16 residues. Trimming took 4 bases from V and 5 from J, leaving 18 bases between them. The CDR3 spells CASSLTYRGVNNEQFF. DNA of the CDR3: TGTGCCAGCAGCCTCACGTATAGAGGAGTTAACAATGAGCAGTTCTTC.

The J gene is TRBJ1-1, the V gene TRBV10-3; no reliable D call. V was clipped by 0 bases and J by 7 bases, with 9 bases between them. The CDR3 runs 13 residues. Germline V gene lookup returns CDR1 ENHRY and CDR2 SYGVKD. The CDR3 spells CAISESSWDEAFF. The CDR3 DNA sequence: TGTGCCATCAGTGAGTCGAGTTGGGATGAAGCTTTCTTT.

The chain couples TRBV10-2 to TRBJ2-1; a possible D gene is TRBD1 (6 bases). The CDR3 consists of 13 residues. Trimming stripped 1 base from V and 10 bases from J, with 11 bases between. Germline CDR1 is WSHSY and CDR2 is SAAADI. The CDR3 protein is CASSELPGTEQFF. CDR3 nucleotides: TGCGCCAGCAGTGAGTTACCTGGGACAGAGCAGTTCTTC.

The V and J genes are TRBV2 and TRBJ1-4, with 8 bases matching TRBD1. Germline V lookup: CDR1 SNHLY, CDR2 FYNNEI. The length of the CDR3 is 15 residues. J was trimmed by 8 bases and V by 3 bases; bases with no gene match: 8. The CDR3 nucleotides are TGTGCCAGCAGTGAGGGAGGGACAGGAAGAGAAAAACTGTTTTTT. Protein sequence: CASSEGGTGREKLFF.

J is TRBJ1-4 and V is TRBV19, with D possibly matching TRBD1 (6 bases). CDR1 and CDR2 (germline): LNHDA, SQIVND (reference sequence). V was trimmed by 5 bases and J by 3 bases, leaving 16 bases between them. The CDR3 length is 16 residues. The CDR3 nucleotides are TGTGCCAGTAGTCCCTTTACAGGGAGCGCTAATGAAAAACTGTTTTTT. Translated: CASSPFTGSANEKLFF.

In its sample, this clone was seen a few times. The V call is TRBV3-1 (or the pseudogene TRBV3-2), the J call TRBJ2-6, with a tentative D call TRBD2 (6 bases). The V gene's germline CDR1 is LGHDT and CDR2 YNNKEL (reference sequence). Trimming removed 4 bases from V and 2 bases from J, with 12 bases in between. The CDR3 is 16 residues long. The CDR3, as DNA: TGTGCCAGCAGCCTTAACTCGGGGGCTGGGGCCAACGTCCTGACTTTC. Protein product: CASSLNSGAGANVLTF.

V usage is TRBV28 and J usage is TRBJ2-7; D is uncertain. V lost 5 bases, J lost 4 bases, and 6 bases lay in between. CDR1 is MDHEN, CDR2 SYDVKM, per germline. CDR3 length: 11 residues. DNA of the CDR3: TGTGCCAGCAGTCAAATATACGAGCAGTACTTC. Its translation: CASSQIYEQYF.

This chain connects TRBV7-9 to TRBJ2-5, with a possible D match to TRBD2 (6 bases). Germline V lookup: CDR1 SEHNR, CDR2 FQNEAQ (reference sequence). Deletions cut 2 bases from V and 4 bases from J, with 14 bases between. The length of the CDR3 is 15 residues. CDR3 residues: CASSLRSGEGETQYF. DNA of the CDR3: TGTGCCAGCAGCTTAAGGTCGGGGGAAGGAGAGACCCAGTACTTC.

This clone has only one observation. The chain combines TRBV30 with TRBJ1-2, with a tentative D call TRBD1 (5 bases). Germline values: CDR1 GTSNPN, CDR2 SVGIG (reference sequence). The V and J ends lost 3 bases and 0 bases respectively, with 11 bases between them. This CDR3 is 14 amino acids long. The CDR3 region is CAWRVVGANYGYTF. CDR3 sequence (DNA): TGTGCCTGGAGGGTGGTGGGGGCTAACTATGGCTACACCTTC.

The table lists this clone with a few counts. The CDR3 DNA reads TGTGCCAGCAGGAAAGGACAGGATAATCAGCCCCAGCATTTT. Protein sequence: CASRKGQDNQPQHF. The chain carries TRBV2 and TRBJ1-5; 7 bases are a match to TRBD1. Germline assignment: CDR1 SNHLY and CDR2 FYNNEI. The V gene end was trimmed by 6 bases and the J gene end by 4 bases; junction bases not matched to a gene: 6. This CDR3 has 14 residues.